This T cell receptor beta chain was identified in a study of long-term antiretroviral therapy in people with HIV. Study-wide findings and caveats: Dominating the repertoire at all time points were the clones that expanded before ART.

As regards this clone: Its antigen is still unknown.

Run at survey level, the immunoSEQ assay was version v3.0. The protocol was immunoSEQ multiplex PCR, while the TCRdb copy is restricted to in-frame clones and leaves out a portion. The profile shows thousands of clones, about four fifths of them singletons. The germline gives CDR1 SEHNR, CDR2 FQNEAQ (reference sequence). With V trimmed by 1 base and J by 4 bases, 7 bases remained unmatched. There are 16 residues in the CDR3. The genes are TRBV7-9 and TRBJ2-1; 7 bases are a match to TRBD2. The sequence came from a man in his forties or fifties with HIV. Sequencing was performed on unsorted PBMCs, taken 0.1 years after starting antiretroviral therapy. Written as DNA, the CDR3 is TGTGCCAGCAGCTTAGGGAGCGGGGACCCTTACAATGAGCAGTTCTTC. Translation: CASSLGSGDPYNEQFF.